This TCR beta chain came from a study of blood T cell repertoires in COVID-19. Background on the study: COVID-19 samples from acute and convalescent phases originated in the United States, Italy and Spain.

The germline gives CDR1 ENHRY, CDR2 SYGVKD. The CDR3 length is 17 residues. The V gene lost 2 bases and the J gene lost 4 bases, with 20 bases spanning the gap. Produced via immunoSEQ multiplex PCR; TCRdb's table is partial and in-frame only. This sample has 300,000 to 400,000 clones, with approximately 90% found just once. Everyone who took part was roughly 18 to 89 years old, and they came from some 23 US areas. The V gene is TRBV10-3, the J gene TRBJ1-1; D possibly corresponds to TRBD1 (5 bases). Material: PBMCs or T cells enriched from blood (not recorded which). The source is a woman aged 30 to 39 with acute COVID-19. The CDR3 region is CAISEGITGTVLTEAFF. The CDR3 nucleotides are TGTGCCATCAGTGAGGGGATTACCGGGACTGTGCTCACTGAAGCTTTCTTT.